The clone carrying this T cell receptor beta chain was counted between two and nine times. This sample is part of a study of identical twins. TCRdb itself ran the 5' RACE reads through MiXCR, one entry per CDR3 protein. The top ten clones hold 0.35% to 0.45% of a sample with more than 400,000 distinct CDR3 sequences, about 15% of them seen once. Trimming removed 3 bases at V and 6 bases at J, with 12 bases between. CDR3 length: 12 residues. The germline CDR1 and CDR2 sequences are DFQATT and SNEGSKA (reference sequence). These data were also reused for a study on yellow fever vaccine responses in identical twins.

The sample taken for sequencing was CD4+ T cells sorted from blood. The J gene is TRBJ2-7, the V gene TRBV20-1, with D uncertain. The receptor comes from a woman between 18 and 30 years old in good health. The CDR3 DNA reads as TGCAGTGCTAGGCGACACCGGAGCGAGCAGTACGTC. Translating gives CSARRHRSEQYV.